The T cell receptor (beta chain) described here comes from a study of chemoradiotherapy in HPV16-positive cancers. About the research overall: A couple of HPV16-positive patients' cells yielded candidate HPV-specific clones and common motifs. Study observations and caveats: For HPV16-positive patients, expanding HPV-responsive T cells associated with longer recurrence-free survival. Non-HPV-specific T cells did not expand in tumors during treatment, whereas candidate HPV-specific clones and E7-related motifs did.

This CDR3 contains 15 residues. V shed 3 bases and J shed 3 bases, with 13 bases lying between them. In germline, CDR1 is SGHRS, CDR2 YFSETQ. TCRdb's table, derived via immunoSEQ multiplex PCR, lists solely in-frame clones and lacks some. In the table there are some 27,000 clones, 90% to 95% of which are singletons. A remark on this clone: Its antigen is as yet unknown.

This receptor was identified in a human donor with HPV-associated anogenital cancer. This chain connects TRBV5-1 to TRBJ2-1; either TRBD1 or TRBD2 may supply D (6 bases each). The sequencing used blood, collected from a patient who underwent chemoradiotherapy. The CDR3 is CASSSGGRGYNEQFF. CDR3 DNA: TGCGCCAGCAGCTCTGGGGGGCGGGGCTACAATGAGCAGTTCTTC.